Given below is one T cell receptor beta chain in context. The data were obtained in a study of blood T cell repertoires in COVID-19. On the study more broadly: Nucleic acid was either cDNA or gDNA, and it came from T cells, B-cell-depleted T cells, or PBMCs.

TCRdb's copy holds only in-frame clones and misses some; the assay was immunoSEQ multiplex PCR. Of 35,000 to 40,000 clones in the sample, about 80% were seen once. The sequencing sample was made of peripheral blood. The TCR originated in a human donor with acute or convalescent COVID-19. The donor label of this sample is uncertain.

CDR3 nucleotide sequence: TGCGCCAGCAGTGCGTCGAGTGAAAAACTGTTTTTT. Protein sequence: CASSASSEKLFF. The rearrangement uses TRBV5-1 and TRBJ1-4, with D uncertain. The germline CDR1 and CDR2 sequences are SGHRS and YFSETQ. The V end was cut by 5 bases, the J end by 7 bases, with 9 bases between. The length of the CDR3 is 12 residues.